The 12 T cell receptor beta chains reported below all come from one sample, sequenced in a study of T cell responses to AZD1222 COVID-19 vaccine. Sequencing was performed with immunoSEQ multiplex PCR; in TCRdb, only in-frame clones are kept and a portion is missing. In the table there are 90,000 to 150,000 clones, about 88% of which are singletons. Sequenced material: peripheral blood, taken 28 days after the second AZD1222 dose. The source is an adult who received the AZD1222 COVID-19 vaccine.

The chain recombines TRBV6-2 or TRBV6-3 with TRBJ2-3; tentative D call: TRBD1 (6 bases). The CDR3 sequence is 13 residues long. CDR1 and CDR2 (germline): MNHEY, SVGEGT. V lost 6 bases and J lost 6, with 13 bases in between. This chain's CDR3 is CASSKVGADTQYF. The CDR3 DNA follows: TGTGCCAGCAGCAAGGTGGGGGCGGATACGCAGTATTTT.

V and J are TRBV6-6 and TRBJ1-5; D is unclear. Trimming left V 5 bases short and J 3 bases short, with 11 bases between. This CDR3 region has 14 residues. Germline CDR1 is MNHNY and CDR2 is SVGAGI (reference sequence). The CDR3 here is CASSRNPPNQPQHF. The CDR3 nucleotides are TGTGCCAGCAGTCGAAATCCGCCCAATCAGCCCCAGCATTTT.

DNA of the CDR3: TGTGCCAGCAGCCAAGGGGACAGGGCTCCCTATGGCTACACCTTC. Its protein is CASSQGDRAPYGYTF. The chain employs TRBV4-2 and TRBJ1-2, with 9 bases lining up with TRBD1. CDR1 is LGHNA, CDR2 YNFKEQ, per germline. The CDR3 consists of 15 residues. With V trimmed by 1 base and J by 4 bases, 4 bases remained unmatched.

The V call is TRBV5-6, the J call TRBJ2-2; D is ambiguous. The CDR3 totals 15 residues. Trimming removed 5 bases from V and 5 bases from J, with 16 bases in between. The germline gives CDR1 SGHDT, CDR2 YYEEEE. CDR3 residues: CASRGRGRSTGELFF. CDR3 nucleotide sequence: TGTGCCAGCAGGGGCCGCGGCAGATCAACCGGGGAGCTGTTTTTT.

J is TRBJ1-4 and V is TRBV14, with D tentatively TRBD1 (6 bases). Per germline, CDR1 SGHDN and CDR2 FVKESK. The CDR3 is made up of 14 amino acids. The ends were cut back, 5 bases at V and 7 bases at J, with 14 bases in the middle. DNA for the CDR3: TGTGCCAGCAGCTACAGGGCAGTGGGTGAAAAACTGTTTTTT. This codes for CASSYRAVGEKLFF. The full variable domain, in which reference TRBV14 and TRBJ1-4 provide the parts outside the CDR3, is EAGVTQFPSHSVIEKGQTVTLRCDPISGHDNLYWYRRVMGKEIKFLLHFVKESKQDESGMPNNRFLAERTGGTYSTLKVQPAELEDSGVYFCASSYRAVGEKLFFGSGTQLSVL.

The gene calls are TRBV14 and TRBJ1-4; TRBD1 is a possible D gene (5 bases). The V gene lost 4 bases and the J gene lost 7 bases, with 13 bases spanning the gap. This CDR3 comprises 14 residues. Germline CDR1 reads SGHDN; CDR2 reads FVKESK. The CDR3 region is CASSPRTGGEKLFF. CDR3 DNA sequence: TGTGCCAGCAGCCCAAGGACCGGGGGTGAAAAACTGTTTTTT.

This clone was observed once. The V and J genes are TRBV18 and TRBJ2-3, with D unresolved. The CDR3 consists of 14 residues. V lost 4 bases, J lost 4 bases, and 12 bases lay in between. The germline gives CDR1 KGHSH, CDR2 LQKENI. CDR3 bases: TGTGCCAGCTCACTAATGAGAGGTCCAGATACGCAGTATTTT. This encodes CASSLMRGPDTQYF.

The CDR3 protein is CASSQDLAGGHGNTIYF. CDR3 DNA sequence: TGTGCCAGCAGCCAAGATTTGGCAGGGGGCCATGGAAACACCATATATTTT. V is TRBV3-1 (or the pseudogene TRBV3-2) and J is TRBJ1-3; TRBD1 matches 8 bases. This CDR3 contains 17 residues. V lost 0 bases to trimming and J lost 3 bases; unmatched junction nucleotides: 7. Germline V gene lookup returns CDR1 LGHDT and CDR2 YNNKEL (reference sequence).

The chain combines TRBV2 with TRBJ2-2; TRBD2 matches at 13 bases. Germline V CDR1 and CDR2: SNHLY, FYNNEI. J gave up 5 bases and V 6 bases, and 6 bases lay outside the gene matches. The CDR3 sequence is 16 residues long. Here the CDR3 DNA reads TGTGCCAGCAGCCTGGGACTAGCGGGACCTACCGGGGAGCTGTTTTTT. Translated: CASSLGLAGPTGELFF.

DNA for the CDR3: TGTGCCAGCAGCGCCCAGGACAGACAGAACACTGAAGCTTTCTTT. Translation gives CASSAQDRQNTEAFF. The J gene is TRBJ1-1, the V gene TRBV9; D is perhaps TRBD1 (6 bases). Germline CDR1 SGDLS, CDR2 YYNGEE. The V end lost 3 bases, the J end lost 1 base, and 13 bases lay between the germline ends. The CDR3 totals 15 residues.

J is TRBJ1-5 and V is TRBV5-4; D call uncertain. Trimming stripped 0 bases from V and 4 bases from J, with 8 bases between. The germline CDR1 and CDR2 sequences are SGHNT and YYREEE (reference sequence). This CDR3 is 14 amino acids long. DNA for the CDR3: TGTGCCAGCAGCTTGGTTGTGGGAAATCAGCCCCAGCATTTT. Encoded protein: CASSLVVGNQPQHF. Full variable domain (missing parts from reference TRBV5-4 and TRBJ1-5): ETGVTQSPTHLIKTRGQQVTLRCSSQSGHNTVSWYQQALGQGPQFIFQYYREEENGRGNFPPRFSGLQFPNYSSELNVNALELDDSALYLCASSLVVGNQPQHFGDGTRLSIL.

The rearrangement uses TRBV5-4 and TRBJ2-1; tentative D call: TRBD2 (5 bases). Germline lookup yields CDR1 SGHNT and CDR2 YYREEE (reference sequence). V lost 0 bases and J lost 7, with 14 bases in between. This CDR3 is built from 15 residues. CDR3 residues: CASSLDVGVTNEQFF. The DNA of the CDR3 is TGTGCCAGCAGCTTGGATGTCGGGGTGACTAATGAGCAGTTCTTC.